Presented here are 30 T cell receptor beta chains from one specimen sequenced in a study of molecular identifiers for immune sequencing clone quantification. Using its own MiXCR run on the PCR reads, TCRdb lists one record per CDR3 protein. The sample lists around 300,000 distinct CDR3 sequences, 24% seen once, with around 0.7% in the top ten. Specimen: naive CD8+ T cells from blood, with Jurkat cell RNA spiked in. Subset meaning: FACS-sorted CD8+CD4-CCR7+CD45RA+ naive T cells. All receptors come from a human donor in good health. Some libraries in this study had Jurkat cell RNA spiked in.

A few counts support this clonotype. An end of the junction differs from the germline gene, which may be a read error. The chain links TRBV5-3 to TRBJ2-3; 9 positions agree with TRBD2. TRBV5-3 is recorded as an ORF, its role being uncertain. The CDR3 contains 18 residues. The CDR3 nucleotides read TGTGCCAGCAGCTTGGCTTTCGTTAGCGGGAGAGGCACAGATACGCAGTGTTTT. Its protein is CASSLAFVSGRGTDTQCF.

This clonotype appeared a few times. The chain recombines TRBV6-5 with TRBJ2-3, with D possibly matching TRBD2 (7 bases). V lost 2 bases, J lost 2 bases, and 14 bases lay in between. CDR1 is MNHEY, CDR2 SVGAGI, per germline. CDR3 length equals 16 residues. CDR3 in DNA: TGTGCCAGCAGTTACACAACGGGGGGCGCCACAGATACGCAGTATTTT. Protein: CASSYTTGGATDTQYF.

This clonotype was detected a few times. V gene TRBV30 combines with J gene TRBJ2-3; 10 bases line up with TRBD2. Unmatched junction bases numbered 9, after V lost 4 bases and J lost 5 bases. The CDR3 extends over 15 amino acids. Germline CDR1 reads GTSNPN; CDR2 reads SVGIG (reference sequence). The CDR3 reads CAWMLGAGGKDTQYF. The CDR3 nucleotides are TGTGCCTGGATGCTAGGAGCGGGGGGGAAAGATACGCAGTATTTT.

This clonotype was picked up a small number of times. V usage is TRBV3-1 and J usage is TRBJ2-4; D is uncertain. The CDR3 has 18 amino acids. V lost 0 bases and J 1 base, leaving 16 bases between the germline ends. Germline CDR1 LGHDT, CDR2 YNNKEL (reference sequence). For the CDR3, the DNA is TGTGCCAGCAGCCAAGAAGCCCATCCCCAAGGGGCCAAAAACATTCAGTACTTC. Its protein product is CASSQEAHPQGAKNIQYF.

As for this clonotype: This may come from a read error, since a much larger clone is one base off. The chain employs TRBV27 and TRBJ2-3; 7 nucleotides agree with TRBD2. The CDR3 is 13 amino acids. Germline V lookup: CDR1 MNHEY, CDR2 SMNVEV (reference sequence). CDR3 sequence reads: CVSRRGTMDTQYF. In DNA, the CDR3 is TGTGTCAGCAGGAGAGGGACTATGGATACGCAGTATTTT.

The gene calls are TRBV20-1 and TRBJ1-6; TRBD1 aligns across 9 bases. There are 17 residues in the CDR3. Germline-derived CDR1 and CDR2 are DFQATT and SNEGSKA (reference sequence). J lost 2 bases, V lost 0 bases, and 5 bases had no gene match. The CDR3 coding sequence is TGCAGTGCTAGAGATCCCGGGACAGGGACCTATAATTCACCCCTCCACTTT. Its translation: CSARDPGTGTYNSPLHF.

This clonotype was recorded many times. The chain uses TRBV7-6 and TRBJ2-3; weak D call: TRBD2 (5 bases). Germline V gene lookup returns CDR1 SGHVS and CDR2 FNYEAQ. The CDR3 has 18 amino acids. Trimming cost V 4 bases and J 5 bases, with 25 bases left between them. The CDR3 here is CASSSPRGREGYGDTQYF. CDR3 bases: TGTGCCAGCAGCTCCCCCCGGGGTAGGGAAGGGTATGGAGATACGCAGTATTTT.

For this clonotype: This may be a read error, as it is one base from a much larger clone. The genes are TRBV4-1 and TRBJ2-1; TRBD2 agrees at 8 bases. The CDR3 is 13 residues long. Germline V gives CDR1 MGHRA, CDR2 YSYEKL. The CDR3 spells CASSGTSYNEQLF. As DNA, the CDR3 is TGCGCCAGCAGTGGGACTAGTTACAATGAGCAGCTCTTC.

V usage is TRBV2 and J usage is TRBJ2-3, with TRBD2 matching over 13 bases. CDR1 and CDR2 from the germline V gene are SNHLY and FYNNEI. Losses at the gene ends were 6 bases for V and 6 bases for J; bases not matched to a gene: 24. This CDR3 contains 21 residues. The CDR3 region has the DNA TGTGCCAGCAGCGACCCTTTAGACGGACTAGCGGGGGCGTCCCCAGGTGATACGCAGTATTTT. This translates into CASSDPLDGLAGASPGDTQYF.

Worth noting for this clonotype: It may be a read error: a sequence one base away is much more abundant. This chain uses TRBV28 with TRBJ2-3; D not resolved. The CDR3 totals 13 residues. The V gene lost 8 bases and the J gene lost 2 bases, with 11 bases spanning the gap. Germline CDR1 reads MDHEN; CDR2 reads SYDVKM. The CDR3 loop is CASVWLTTDTQYF. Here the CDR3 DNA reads TGTGCCAGCGTGTGGCTCACCACAGATACGCAGTATTTT. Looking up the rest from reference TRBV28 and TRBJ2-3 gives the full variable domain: DVKVTQSSRYLVKRTGEKVFLECVQDMDHENMFWYRQDPGLGLRLIYFSYDVKMKEKGDIPEGYSVSREKKERFSLILESASTNQTSMYLCASVWLTTDTQYFGPGTRLTVL.

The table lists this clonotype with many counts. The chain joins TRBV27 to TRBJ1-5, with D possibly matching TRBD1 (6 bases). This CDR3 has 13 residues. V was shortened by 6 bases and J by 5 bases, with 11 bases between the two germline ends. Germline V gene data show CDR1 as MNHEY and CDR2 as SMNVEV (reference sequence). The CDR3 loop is CASRLTGYQPQHF. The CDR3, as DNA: TGTGCCAGCAGACTCACAGGGTATCAGCCCCAGCATTTT.

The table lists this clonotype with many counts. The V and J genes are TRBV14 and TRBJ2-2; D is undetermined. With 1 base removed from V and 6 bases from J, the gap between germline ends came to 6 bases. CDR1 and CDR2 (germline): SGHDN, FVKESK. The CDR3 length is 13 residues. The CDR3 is CASSQANAGELFF. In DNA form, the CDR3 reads TGTGCCAGCAGCCAAGCTAATGCCGGGGAGCTGTTTTTT.

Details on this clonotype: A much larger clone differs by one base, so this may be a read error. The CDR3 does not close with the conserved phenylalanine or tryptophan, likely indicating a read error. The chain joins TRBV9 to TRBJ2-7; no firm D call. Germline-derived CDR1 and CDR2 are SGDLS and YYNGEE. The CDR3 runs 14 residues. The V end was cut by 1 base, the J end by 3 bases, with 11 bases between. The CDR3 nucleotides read TGTGCCAGCAGCGTAAGCTGGCTGAACTACGAGCAGTACTCC. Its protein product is CASSVSWLNYEQYS.

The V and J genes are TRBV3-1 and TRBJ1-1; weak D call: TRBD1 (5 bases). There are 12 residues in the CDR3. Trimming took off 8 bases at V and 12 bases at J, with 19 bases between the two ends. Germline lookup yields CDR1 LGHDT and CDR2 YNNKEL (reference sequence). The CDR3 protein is CASGPTGGRSFF. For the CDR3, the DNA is TGTGCCAGCGGTCCAACGGGGGGACGGTCTTTCTTT.

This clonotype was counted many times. CDR3 amino acids: CSAVGMNTDTQYF. The CDR3 bases are TGCAGCGCCGTAGGGATGAACACAGATACGCAGTATTTT. This chain connects TRBV29-1 to TRBJ2-3, with unresolved D. The CDR3 spans 13 residues. The germline CDR1 and CDR2 sequences are SQVTM and ANQGSEA. Trimming left V 7 bases short and J 2 bases short, with 13 bases between.

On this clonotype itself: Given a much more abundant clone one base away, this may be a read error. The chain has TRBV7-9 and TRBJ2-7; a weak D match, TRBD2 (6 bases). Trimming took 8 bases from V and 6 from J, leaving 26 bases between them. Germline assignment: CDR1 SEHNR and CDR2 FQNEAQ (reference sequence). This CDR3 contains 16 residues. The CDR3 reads CASRSPMAGLLGEQYF. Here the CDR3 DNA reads TGTGCCAGCCGCTCCCCGATGGCGGGACTGTTGGGCGAGCAGTACTTC.

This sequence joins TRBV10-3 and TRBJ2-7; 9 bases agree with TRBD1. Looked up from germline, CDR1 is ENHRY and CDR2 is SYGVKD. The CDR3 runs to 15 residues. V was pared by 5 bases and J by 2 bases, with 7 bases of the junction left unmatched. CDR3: CAISKDRGWTYEQYF. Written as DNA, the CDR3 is TGTGCCATCAGTAAAGACAGGGGGTGGACCTACGAGCAGTACTTC.

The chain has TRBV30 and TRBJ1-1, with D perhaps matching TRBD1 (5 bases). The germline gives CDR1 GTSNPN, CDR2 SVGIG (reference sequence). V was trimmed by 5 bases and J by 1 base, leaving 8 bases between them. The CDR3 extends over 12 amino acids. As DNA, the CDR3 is TGTGCCTGGGACAGACAGAACACTGAAGCTTTCTTT. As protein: CAWDRQNTEAFF. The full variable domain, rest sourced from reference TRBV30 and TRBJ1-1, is SQTIHQWPATLVQPVGSPLSLECTVEGTSNPNLYWYRQAAGRGLQLLFYSVGIGQISSEVPQNLSASRPQDRQFILSSKKLLLSDSGFYLCAWDRQNTEAFFGQGTRLTVV.

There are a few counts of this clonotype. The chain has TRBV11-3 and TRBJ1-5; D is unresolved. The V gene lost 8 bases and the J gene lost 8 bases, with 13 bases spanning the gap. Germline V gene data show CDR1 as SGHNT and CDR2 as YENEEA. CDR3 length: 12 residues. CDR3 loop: CASVGAKKPQHF. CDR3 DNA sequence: TGTGCCAGCGTTGGAGCTAAAAAGCCCCAGCATTTT.

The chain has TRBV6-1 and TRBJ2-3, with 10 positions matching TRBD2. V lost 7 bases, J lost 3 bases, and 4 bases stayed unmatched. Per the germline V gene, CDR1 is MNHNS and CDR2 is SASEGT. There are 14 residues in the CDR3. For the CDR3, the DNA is TGTGCCAGCACCCCTAGCGGGAGTACAGATACGCAGTATTTT. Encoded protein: CASTPSGSTDTQYF.

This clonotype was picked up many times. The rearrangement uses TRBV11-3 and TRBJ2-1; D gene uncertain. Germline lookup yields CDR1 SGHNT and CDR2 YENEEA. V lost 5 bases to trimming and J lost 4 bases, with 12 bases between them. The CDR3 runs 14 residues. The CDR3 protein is CASSPEDRYNEQFF. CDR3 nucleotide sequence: TGTGCCAGCAGCCCAGAAGACCGATACAATGAGCAGTTCTTC.

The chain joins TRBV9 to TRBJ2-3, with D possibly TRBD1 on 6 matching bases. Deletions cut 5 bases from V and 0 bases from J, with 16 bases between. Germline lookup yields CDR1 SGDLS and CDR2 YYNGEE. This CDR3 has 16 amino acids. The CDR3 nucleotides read TGTGCCAGCAGACCCCCGCCAGGGGTCAGCACAGATACGCAGTATTTT. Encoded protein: CASRPPPGVSTDTQYF.

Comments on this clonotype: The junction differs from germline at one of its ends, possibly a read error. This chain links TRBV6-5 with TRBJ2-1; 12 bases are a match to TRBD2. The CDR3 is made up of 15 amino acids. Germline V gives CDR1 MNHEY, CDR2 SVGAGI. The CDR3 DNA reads TGTGCCAGCAGTTACGTTTCTAGCGGGGGGGTTGCGCAGTTCTTT. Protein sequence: CASSYVSSGGVAQFF.

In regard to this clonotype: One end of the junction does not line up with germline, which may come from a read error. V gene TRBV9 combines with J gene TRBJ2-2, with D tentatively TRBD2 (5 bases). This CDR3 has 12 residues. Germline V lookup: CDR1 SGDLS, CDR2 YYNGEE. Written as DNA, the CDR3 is TGTGCCAGCAGCGTAGATACCGGGGAGCTGATTTTT. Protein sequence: CASSVDTGELIF.

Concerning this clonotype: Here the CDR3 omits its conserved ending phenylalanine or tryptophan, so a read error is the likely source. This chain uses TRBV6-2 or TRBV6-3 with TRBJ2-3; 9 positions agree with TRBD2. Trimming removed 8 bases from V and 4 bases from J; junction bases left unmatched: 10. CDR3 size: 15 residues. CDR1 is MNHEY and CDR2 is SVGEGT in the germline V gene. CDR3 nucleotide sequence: TGTGCCAGCGGGATAGCGGGGGTTGACGCAGATACGCAGTATCTT. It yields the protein CASGIAGVDADTQYL.

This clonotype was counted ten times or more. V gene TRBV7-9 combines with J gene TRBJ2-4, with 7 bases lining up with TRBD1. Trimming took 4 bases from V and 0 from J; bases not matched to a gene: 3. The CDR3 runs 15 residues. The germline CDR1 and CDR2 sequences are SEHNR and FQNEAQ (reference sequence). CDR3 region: CASSSTGVAKNIQYF. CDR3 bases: TGTGCCAGCAGCTCTACAGGGGTAGCCAAAAACATTCAGTACTTC.

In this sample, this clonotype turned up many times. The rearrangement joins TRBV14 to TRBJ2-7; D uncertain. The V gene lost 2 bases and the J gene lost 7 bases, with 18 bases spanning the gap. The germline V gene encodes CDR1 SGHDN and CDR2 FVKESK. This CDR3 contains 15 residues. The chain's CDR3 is CASSQTYVGTMEQYF. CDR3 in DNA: TGTGCCAGCAGCCAAACTTACGTCGGAACCATGGAGCAGTACTTC.

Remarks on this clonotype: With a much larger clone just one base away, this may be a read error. The CDR3 coding sequence is TGCAGTGCCCGCGCCTCCCGCTCCTACGAGCAGTACTTC. Its protein is CSARASRSYEQYF. The V gene is TRBV20-1, the J gene TRBJ2-7; D remains unclear. Germline CDR1 is DFQATT and CDR2 is SNEGSKA (reference sequence). The CDR3 consists of 13 residues. V shed 6 bases and J shed 0 bases, with 12 bases lying between them.

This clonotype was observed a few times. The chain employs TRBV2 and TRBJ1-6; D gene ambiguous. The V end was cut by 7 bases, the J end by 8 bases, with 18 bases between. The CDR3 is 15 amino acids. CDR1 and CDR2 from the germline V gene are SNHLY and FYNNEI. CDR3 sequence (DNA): TGTGCCAGCACCAAGAACGCCGGACCGGATTCACCCCTCCACTTT. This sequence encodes CASTKNAGPDSPLHF.

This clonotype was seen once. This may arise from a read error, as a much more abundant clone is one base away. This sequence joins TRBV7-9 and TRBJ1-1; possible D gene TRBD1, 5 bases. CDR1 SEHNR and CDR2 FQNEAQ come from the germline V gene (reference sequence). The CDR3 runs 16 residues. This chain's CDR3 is CAGSSAPGRVDTEAFF. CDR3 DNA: TGTGCCGGCAGTTCTGCCCCTGGCAGGGTAGACACTGAAGCTTTCTTT.